This T cell receptor (beta chain) was found in a study of T cells after yellow fever vaccination. Concerning this clonotype: The antigen remains unidentified.

TCRdb recomputed calls from the 5' RACE reads with MiXCR, one row per CDR3 protein. The sample has under 600,000 distinct CDR3 sequences; 20% to 25% are singletons. Per the germline V gene, CDR1 is SEHNR and CDR2 is FQNEAQ (reference sequence). The CDR3 covers 15 residues. V was cut by 3 bases and J by 0 bases, with 8 bases left in between. Study-wide points: Clonotypes found in both CD4 and CD8 compartments made up a small share. Faster peaking, at day 5 versus 15, marked a secondary response that was weaker.

Sequencing was performed on PBMCs, taken about 21 days after the first yellow fever vaccination. The TCR originated in a man younger than 30 who received the YFV17D yellow fever vaccine. The chain recombines TRBV7-9 with TRBJ2-2; D possibly corresponds to TRBD1 (6 bases). CDR3 coding DNA: TGTGCCAGCAGCTTCTCAGGGGCGAACACCGGGGAGCTGTTTTTT. It codes for CASSFSGANTGELFF.